These T cell receptor beta chains were read from a single sample in a study of cytomegalovirus exposure and HLA in healthy donors. This table comes from immunoSEQ multiplex PCR, and its TCRdb copy is limited to in-frame clones, with some not included. The sample carries around 190,000 clones, around 86% recorded once. Sequenced sample: PBMCs. The receptors were sampled from a young woman in good health and CMV-seronegative. The CDR3 runs from the conserved cysteine through the conserved F or W. The D gene is left open where the match is weak. Rows may omit the clone size; those that give it use once, few, many or a size class.

TRBJ2-3	NA	TRBV7-6	TRBD1	CASLTPRGTGRDTQYF	TGTGCCAGCCTCACTCCTCGGGGGACAGGAAGAGATACGCAGTATTTT
TRBJ2-5	NA	TRBV4-1	TRBD2	CASSHPGLAGAVDQETQYF	TGCGCCAGCAGCCATCCGGGACTAGCGGGAGCTGTGGATCAAGAGACCCAGTACTTC
TRBJ2-2	NA	TRBV5-1	NA	CASSLAVNYWSNTGELFF	TGCGCCAGCAGCTTGGCGGTCAACTACTGGTCGAACACCGGGGAGCTGTTTTTT
TRBJ2-2	NA	TRBV5-5	NA	CASSLEPRAGELFF	TGTGCCAGCAGCTTGGAGCCAAGAGCCGGGGAGCTGTTTTTT
TRBJ2-1	once	TRBV11-2	NA	CASSDVKGLYNEQFF	TGTGCCAGCAGCGACGTTAAGGGGCTCTACAATGAGCAGTTCTTC
TRBJ2-1	NA	TRBV11-2	TRBD2	CASRTLSGSRYNEQFF	TGTGCCAGCCGCACCCTTAGCGGGAGTAGATACAATGAGCAGTTCTTC
TRBJ2-4	NA	TRBV4-2	NA	CASSQDPVGGKNIQYF	TGTGCCAGCAGCCAAGATCCGGTCGGCGGAAAAAACATTCAGTACTTC
TRBJ1-6	NA	TRBV15	TRBD1	CATSREGTVSSYNSPLHF	TGTGCCACCAGCAGAGAGGGGACAGTAAGCTCCTATAATTCACCCCTCCACTTT
TRBJ2-2	NA	TRBV7-9	TRBD2	CASSLDPLAGTGELFF	TGTGCCAGCAGCTTAGATCCCCTAGCGGGGACCGGGGAGCTGTTTTTT
TRBJ1-2	NA	TRBV30	NA	CACLRGGYTF	TGTGCCTGCCTCAGGGGCGGCTACACCTTC
TRBJ1-1	NA	TRBV10-3	TRBD1	CAITEGQVNTEAFF	TGTGCCATCACCGAGGGACAGGTCAACACTGAAGCTTTCTTT
TRBJ2-3	NA	TRBV7-3	TRBD2	CASSLISRGDTQYF	TGTGCCAGCAGCTTAATCTCGCGGGGGGATACGCAGTATTTT
TRBJ2-7	NA	TRBV27	NA	CASSPTYEQYF	TGTGCCAGCAGTCCAACCTACGAGCAGTACTTC
TRBJ2-1	NA	TRBV5-1	TRBD2	CASSSVPLLAGGGDEQFF	TGCGCCAGCAGCTCGGTCCCCTTACTAGCGGGAGGAGGAGATGAGCAGTTCTTC
TRBJ1-5	NA	TRBV6-5	NA	CASGGGSQPQHF	TGTGCCAGCGGGGGGGGGTCTCAGCCCCAGCATTTT
TRBJ2-2	many	TRBV6-4	NA	CASSELGAGELFF	TGTGCCAGCAGTGAACTAGGTGCCGGGGAGCTGTTTTTT
TRBJ2-1	NA	TRBV30	TRBD1	CARMGQGAYEQFF	TGTGCCCGAATGGGACAGGGGGCCTATGAGCAGTTCTTC
TRBJ1-5	NA	TRBV18	TRBD1	CASSMTGNSNQPQHF	TGTGCCAGCTCTATGACAGGGAACAGCAATCAGCCCCAGCATTTT
TRBJ2-1	NA	TRBV6-1	TRBD1	CASSERTGNNEQFF	TGTGCCAGCAGTGAGAGGACAGGGAACAATGAGCAGTTCTTC
TRBJ1-1	NA	TRBV2	NA	CASNLGGGNTEAFF	TGTGCCAGCAACCTAGGGGGGGGGAACACTGAAGCTTTCTTT
TRBJ2-7	NA	TRBV7-9	TRBD2	CASSLTGGEQYF	TGTGCCAGCAGCTTAACGGGAGGGGAGCAGTACTTC